This note documents a single TCR beta chain sequence. Some clones are missing from TCRdb's copy, which holds only in-frame ones; the method was immunoSEQ multiplex PCR. The data hold around 62,000 clones, with approximately 91% observed a single time. The data were taken from a study of OX40 agonist ivuxolimab in advanced cancers. Germline values: CDR1 KGHSH, CDR2 LQKENI. The CDR3 runs to 16 residues. With 2 bases removed from V and 2 bases from J, the gap between germline ends came to 13 bases. This sequence joins TRBV18 and TRBJ1-3; D is possibly TRBD1 (5 bases). The sequenced sample was CD4+ or CD8+ T cells sorted from blood, obtained in a trial of the OX40 agonist ivuxolimab. The receptor was isolated from an adult with an advanced solid tumor such as melanoma, head and neck, liver or kidney cancer. Here the CDR3 DNA reads TGTGCCAGCTCACCAGACGTCGGGGCCACTGGAAACACCATATATTTT. This sequence encodes CASSPDVGATGNTIYF.